The present TCR beta chain was sequenced within a study of graft-versus-host responses after intestinal transplantation. This table comes from immunoSEQ multiplex PCR, and its TCRdb copy is limited to in-frame clones, with some not included. The data hold tens of thousands of clones, with almost 90% observed a single time. Findings of the study overall: GvH clones occurred in recipient marrow; some first appeared in ileum or blood.

As to this clone: Its antigen is unidentified.

This CDR3 is built from 16 residues. The V gene end was trimmed by 0 bases and the J gene end by 6 bases; junction bases not matched to a gene: 7. Germline CDR1 SGDLS, CDR2 YYNGEE. The V and J genes are TRBV9 and TRBJ2-1; 9 nucleotides align to TRBD2. This TCR derives from a human donor who received an intestinal transplant. The sequences come from unstimulated CD4+ T cells sorted from spleen or lymph node cells, collected before intestinal transplant. The CDR3 DNA is TGTGCCAGCAGCGTAGAAGCGGGGGGCACCCCCAATGAGCAGTTCTTC. Its translation: CASSVEAGGTPNEQFF. The full variable domain, its missing parts supplied by reference TRBV9 and TRBJ2-1, is DSGVTQTPKHLITATGQRVTLRCSPRSGDLSVYWYQQSLDQGLQFLIQYYNGEERAKGNILERFSAQQFPDLHSELNLSSLELGDSALYFCASSVEAGGTPNEQFFGPGTRLTVL.